Listed below are T cell receptor beta chains from one sample, sequenced in a study of T cell responses to AZD1222 COVID-19 vaccine. Sequencing was performed with immunoSEQ multiplex PCR; in TCRdb, only in-frame clones are kept and a portion is missing. The table lists 250,000 to 300,000 clones, about 94% of them singletons, with around 0.58% in the top ten. The sequences come from peripheral blood, collected 28 days after the second AZD1222 dose. These receptors came from an adult who received the AZD1222 COVID-19 vaccine. CDR3s leave out the opening cysteine and the closing phenylalanine or tryptophan. The order of the fields is J gene, V gene, D gene, clone size, CDR3 protein. The D gene is left open where the match is weak. Clone size is not always given. Where it is, it says once, few, many or a class for expanded clones.

>TRBJ2-7|TRBV10-3|.|.
AIRSEWGIYEQY
>TRBJ1-1|TRBV9|.|.
ASSRTDMNTEAF
>TRBJ1-5|TRBV28|.|.
ASSPNGLLDQPQH
>TRBJ2-1|TRBV7-3|TRBD2|.
ASSEGLAGGVNNEQF
>TRBJ2-1|TRBV2|.|.
ASSKGNEQF
>TRBJ1-2|TRBV11-2|TRBD1|.
ASSLGEDRGWDGYT
>TRBJ2-2|TRBV28|.|.
ASSLGGWDTGELF
>TRBJ1-5|TRBV28|.|.
ASSPSGAGQPQH
>TRBJ1-2|TRBV28|.|.
ASSLRTGYYGYT
>TRBJ1-2|TRBV3-1/TRBV3-2|.|.
ASSQHGAELYGYT
>TRBJ2-7|TRBV3-1/TRBV3-2|.|.
ASSQEGGGKAYEQY
>TRBJ2-5|TRBV5-1|.|.
ASSLGLETQY
>TRBJ2-7|TRBV27|.|.
ASSFSRTAYEQY
>TRBJ2-1|TRBV25-1|.|.
ATQRDLGDEQF
>TRBJ2-7|TRBV12-3/TRBV12-4|.|.
ASSFAGYEQY
>TRBJ2-7|TRBV4-2|.|.
ASSQDEVRPTYEQY
>TRBJ1-3|TRBV5-4|.|.
ASSLSGNTIY
>TRBJ1-2|TRBV7-9|.|.
ASSATGYRLHYGYT
>TRBJ2-5|TRBV10-3|.|.
AISDSLQETQY
>TRBJ2-2|TRBV6-4|.|.
ASSQGYTGELF
>TRBJ1-3|TRBV4-1|.|.
ASSQGAVISGNTIY
>TRBJ1-3|TRBV3-1/TRBV3-2|.|.
ASSQGSPISGNTIY
>TRBJ2-1|TRBV6-6|.|.
ASSPPGGGGPINEQF
>TRBJ1-1|TRBV2|TRBD1|.
ASTWTGAVTEAF
>TRBJ1-5|TRBV19|.|.
ASSIPPTNQPQH
>TRBJ1-1|TRBV28|.|once
ASSLGGQNTEAF
>TRBJ1-4|TRBV29-1|.|.
SVLGDEKLF
>TRBJ2-7|TRBV28|.|once
ASSLAPLYYEQY
>TRBJ1-1|TRBV11-2|.|.
ASSLYGVNTEAF
>TRBJ1-5|TRBV28|.|.
ASRTGTIGQPQH
>TRBJ2-7|TRBV6-6|TRBD1|.
ASSLTGGNSYEQY
>TRBJ2-2|TRBV28|.|.
ASTIMAGELF
>TRBJ2-3|TRBV5-6|.|.
ASSSTGVDTQY
>TRBJ1-6|TRBV9|.|once
ASSVDVGNSPLH
>TRBJ2-7|TRBV28|.|.
ASSSGPQPYEQY
>TRBJ2-7|TRBV25-1|.|.
ASSGIRGEQY
>TRBJ2-7|TRBV4-1|.|.
ASSQESGGPFLDYEQY
>TRBJ2-1|TRBV2|TRBD2|.
ASSVLAGGLSGNEQF
>TRBJ2-5|TRBV7-8|.|.
ASSYRDRRETQY
>TRBJ1-2|TRBV7-9|.|.
ASTPGGEWGYT
>TRBJ1-1|TRBV29-1|.|.
SVDPLAGTEAF
>TRBJ2-7|TRBV5-6|TRBD1|once
ASSSLGTGVYEQY
>TRBJ1-4|TRBV7-3|TRBD1|few
ASSPNGTEIEKLF
>TRBJ2-1|TRBV10-2|TRBD2|.
ASSDWASGSKEQF
>TRBJ1-1|TRBV18|.|once
ASSPTAANTEAF
>TRBJ2-5|TRBV5-3|.|.
ARSLGQNEETQY
>TRBJ1-5|TRBV18|.|.
ASSPGQGRNQPQH
>TRBJ2-1|TRBV3-1/TRBV3-2|TRBD2|.
ASSQDLSGLGYNEQF
>TRBJ1-5|TRBV3-1/TRBV3-2|.|.
ASGRSGNQPQH